The following is a TCR beta chain sequence with its context. Its cognate antigen is unknown. The data are from a study of ipilimumab plus nivolumab after autologous stem cell transplantation. Study-wide background: Typical patient got a handful of ipilimumab doses and about eight nivolumab doses (median). Overall study findings and caveats: The authors say TCR, Treg and microbiome findings warrant further study.

Trimming took 6 bases from V and 15 from J, leaving 21 bases between them. The CDR3 consists of 13 residues. Checkpoint therapy with ipilimumab 1 mg/kg began 14 to 28 days after transplant. Through week 26, nivolumab 3 mg/kg IV was given weeks 1, 4, 7, 10, then biweekly. The method was immunoSEQ multiplex PCR; TCRdb's version includes in-frame clones alone and lacks a portion of them. The sample has some 19,000 clones, 81% seen once. The chain is built from TRBV6-7 and TRBJ2-1, with D perhaps matching TRBD1 or TRBD2 (7 bases each). TRBV6-7 is an ORF; its function is uncertain. This sequence was found in a male donor with diffuse large B-cell lymphoma. Source: PBMCs, taken in a trial of ipilimumab plus nivolumab as post-transplant consolidation. The CDR3 sequence: CASRHNRGRGGFF. The CDR3 DNA follows: TGTGCCAGCAGACACAACAGGGGAAGGGGGGGGTTCTTC.